Listed below are T cell receptor beta chains from one sample, sequenced in a study of graft-versus-host responses after intestinal transplantation. Produced via immunoSEQ multiplex PCR; TCRdb's table is partial and in-frame only. The table lists about 15,000 clones, around a third of them singletons, with around 5.4% in the top ten. The material was alloreactive CD4+ T cells from a mixed lymphocyte reaction culture, obtained before intestinal transplant. Every receptor here comes from a human patient who received an intestinal transplant. CDR3s include the opening cysteine and the closing phenylalanine or tryptophan. Fields, in order: D gene, V gene, J gene, clone size, CDR3 DNA, CDR3 protein. A D gene is named only where the DNA matches it firmly. Clone sizes are given selectively: once, few, many, or a class where the clone is expanded.

.	TRBV18	TRBJ1-1	few	TGTGCCAGCTCACCATCAGGGGACACTGAAGCTTTCTTT	CASSPSGDTEAFF
.	TRBV5-1	TRBJ2-7	.	TGCGCCAGCGGCCGGGACTCTAACTACGAGCAGTACTTC	CASGRDSNYEQYF
.	TRBV6-1	TRBJ1-1	.	TGTGCCAGCAGAGACAGGCGTGACAGTTCTGAAGCTTTCTTT	CASRDRRDSSEAFF
.	TRBV6-6	TRBJ1-3	few	TGTGCCAGCGGATCTACAGGAAACTCTGGAAACACCATATATTTT	CASGSTGNSGNTIYF
.	TRBV18	TRBJ1-1	.	TGTGCCAGCTCACCAAGAGGGGATGAAGCTTTCTTT	CASSPRGDEAFF
.	TRBV6-1	TRBJ1-3	.	TGTGCCAGCAGGGACCGAACTGGAAACACCATATATTTT	CASRDRTGNTIYF
.	TRBV28	TRBJ1-1	.	TGTGCCAGCAGTTTCCGATTCTTGAACACTGAAGCTTTCTTT	CASSFRFLNTEAFF
TRBD2	TRBV10-3	TRBJ2-1	.	TGTGCCATCAGTGAGGGACTAGCGGGATTCAATGAGCAGTTCTTC	CAISEGLAGFNEQFF
.	TRBV6-5	TRBJ1-1	.	TGTGCCAGCAGTAAACGTCGATTCGTTCGAGAAGCTTTCTTT	CASSKRRFVREAFF
.	TRBV5-5	TRBJ2-3	.	TGTGCCAGCAGCTTGGAATGGGCGAGGGCAGATACGCAGTATTTT	CASSLEWARADTQYF
.	TRBV28	TRBJ2-7	medium-sized	TGTGCCAGCAGGCCTGGAAGGTACGAGCAGTACTTC	CASRPGRYEQYF
.	TRBV7-3	TRBJ2-2	.	TGTGCCAGCAGCTTAACTAGGGCGGGGGAGCTGTTTTTT	CASSLTRAGELFF
TRBD2	TRBV6-5	TRBJ2-3	.	TGTGCCAGCAGTTCTCGATTAGACCGGGGGGCAGATACGCAGTATTTT	CASSSRLDRGADTQYF
TRBD2	TRBV18	TRBJ2-1	.	TGTGCCAGCTCACCAAATCTAAGCGGGAGAGTGAAGTTCTTC	CASSPNLSGRVKFF